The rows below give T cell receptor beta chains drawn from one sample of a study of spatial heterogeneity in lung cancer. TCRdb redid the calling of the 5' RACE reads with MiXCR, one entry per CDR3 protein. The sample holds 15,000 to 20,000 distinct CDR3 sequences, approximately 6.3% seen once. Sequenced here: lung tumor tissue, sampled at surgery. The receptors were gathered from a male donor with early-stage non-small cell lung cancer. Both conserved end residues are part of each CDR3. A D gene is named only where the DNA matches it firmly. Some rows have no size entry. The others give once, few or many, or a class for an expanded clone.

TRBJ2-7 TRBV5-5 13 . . CASSFTFSSEQYF TGTGCCAGCAGCTTCACATTTTCCTCGGAGCAGTACTTC
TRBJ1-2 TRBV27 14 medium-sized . CASSPLAQAAGYTF TGTGCCAGCAGCCCATTGGCACAGGCGGCGGGCTACACCTTC
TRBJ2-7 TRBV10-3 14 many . CAISDGTVSYEQYF TGTGCCATCAGTGACGGAACAGTCTCCTACGAGCAGTACTTC
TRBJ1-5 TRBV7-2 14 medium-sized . CASSLGISNQPQHF TGTGCCAGCAGCTTAGGGATTAGCAATCAGCCCCAGCATTTT
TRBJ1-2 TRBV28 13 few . CASTPGMGDGYTF TGTGCCAGCACCCCCGGCATGGGGGATGGCTACACCTTC
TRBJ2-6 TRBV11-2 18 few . CASSLGPGGGSGANVLTF TGTGCCAGCAGCTTAGGCCCGGGTGGGGGCTCTGGGGCCAACGTCCTGACTTTC
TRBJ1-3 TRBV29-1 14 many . CSVWDASSGNTIYF TGCAGCGTGTGGGACGCCAGCTCTGGAAACACCATATATTTT
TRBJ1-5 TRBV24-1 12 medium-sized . CATSRPNQPQHF TGTGCCACCAGTAGGCCGAATCAGCCCCAGCATTTT
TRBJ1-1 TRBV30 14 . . CAWTPLQGVTEAFF TGTGCCTGGACCCCCCTACAGGGCGTCACTGAAGCTTTCTTT
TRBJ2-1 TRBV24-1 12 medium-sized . CATSGGGNEQFF TGTGCCACATCAGGAGGGGGCAATGAGCAGTTCTTC
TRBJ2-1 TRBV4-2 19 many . CASSQEVPRASRVGDEQFF TGTGCCAGCAGCCAAGAAGTACCAAGGGCTAGTCGGGTAGGTGATGAGCAGTTCTTC
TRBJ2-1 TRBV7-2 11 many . CASSRGNEQFF TGTGCCAGCAGTCGGGGGAATGAGCAGTTCTTC
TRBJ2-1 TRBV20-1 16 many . CSARRRGPRAYNEQFF TGCAGTGCTAGGAGACGGGGGCCCAGGGCCTACAATGAGCAGTTCTTC
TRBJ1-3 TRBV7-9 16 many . CASNLYIVGSGNTIYF TGTGCCAGCAACCTCTACATCGTTGGGTCTGGAAACACCATATATTTT
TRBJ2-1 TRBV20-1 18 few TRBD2 CSARPGLAAKTAYNEQFF TGCAGTGCTAGACCGGGACTAGCGGCTAAAACGGCATACAATGAGCAGTTCTTC
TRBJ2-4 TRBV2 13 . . CASRGPPKNIQYF TGTGCCAGCAGGGGGCCTCCCAAAAACATTCAGTACTTC
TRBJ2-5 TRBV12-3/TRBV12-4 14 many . CASSLQPTQETQYF TGTGCCAGCAGTTTACAGCCCACCCAAGAGACCCAGTACTTC
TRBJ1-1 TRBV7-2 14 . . CASSLWGQNTEAFF TGTGCCAGCAGCTTATGGGGCCAGAACACTGAAGCTTTCTTT
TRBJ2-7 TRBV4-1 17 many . CASSQDAGRDSTYEQYF TGCGCCAGCAGCCAAGATGCAGGCCGGGACTCCACCTACGAGCAGTACTTC
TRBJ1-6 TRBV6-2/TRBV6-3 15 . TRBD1 CASGDPGQGAPPLHF TGTGCCAGCGGTGATCCGGGACAGGGGGCTCCACCCCTCCACTTT
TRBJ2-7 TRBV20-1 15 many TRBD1 CSAGGTGPFSYEQYF TGCAGTGCTGGAGGGACAGGGCCTTTCTCCTACGAGCAGTACTTC
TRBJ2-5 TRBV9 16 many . CASSVGQHLNQETQYF TGTGCCAGCAGCGTAGGACAGCACCTCAACCAAGAGACCCAGTACTTC
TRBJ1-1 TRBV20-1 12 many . CSAARRNTEAFF TGCAGTGCTGCGAGGAGAAACACTGAAGCTTTCTTT
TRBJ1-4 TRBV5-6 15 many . CASSVYRDGGEKLFF TGTGCCAGCAGCGTCTACAGGGATGGTGGTGAAAAACTGTTTTTT
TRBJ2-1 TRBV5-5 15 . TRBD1 CASSLAATGRDEQFF TGTGCCAGCAGCTTGGCCGCGACAGGGCGCGATGAGCAGTTCTTC
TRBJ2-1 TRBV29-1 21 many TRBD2 CSVIGTRTSGEFRSSYNEQFF TGCAGCGTTATAGGTACAAGGACTAGCGGGGAGTTCCGTAGCTCCTACAATGAGCAGTTCTTC
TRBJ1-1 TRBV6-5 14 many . CASRSGRLNTEAFF TGTGCCAGCAGAAGTGGGAGATTGAACACTGAAGCTTTCTTT
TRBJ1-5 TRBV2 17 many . CASSVRSGGSGNQPQHF TGTGCCAGCAGTGTCCGGTCGGGGGGGTCTGGCAATCAGCCCCAGCATTTT
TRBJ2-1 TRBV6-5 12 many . CASSYGRGEQFF TGTGCCAGCAGTTACGGTCGGGGTGAGCAGTTCTTC
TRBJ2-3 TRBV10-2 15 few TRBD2 CASTLTSGGTDTQYF TGCGCCAGCACCCTGACTAGCGGGGGCACAGATACGCAGTATTTT
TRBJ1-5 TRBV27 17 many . CASGGYDTRGSNQPQHF TGTGCCAGCGGGGGGTACGACACAAGGGGCTCAAATCAGCCCCAGCATTTT
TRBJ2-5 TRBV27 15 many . CASSRILERQETQYF TGTGCCAGCAGTAGAATATTGGAGCGCCAAGAGACCCAGTACTTC
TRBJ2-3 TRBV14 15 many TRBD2 CASSPLAGLTDTQYF TGTGCCAGCAGCCCCTTAGCGGGCCTCACAGATACGCAGTATTTT
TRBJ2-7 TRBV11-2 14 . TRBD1 CASSGGDRGYEQYF TGTGCCAGCAGCGGGGGAGACAGGGGCTACGAGCAGTACTTC
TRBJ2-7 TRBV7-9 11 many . CASSLEDEQYF TGTGCCAGCAGCTTAGAAGACGAGCAGTACTTC
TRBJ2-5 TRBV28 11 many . CASSTKGTQYF TGTGCCAGCAGTACCAAGGGGACCCAGTACTTC